This T cell receptor (beta chain) was obtained from a study of blood T cell repertoires in COVID-19. Study context: Some COVID-19 samples were acute and others convalescent; all came from the United States, Italy and Spain. T cells, B-cell-depleted T cells, or PBMCs provided the cDNA or gDNA that served as material.

Which cohort a participant joined came from the clinical history participants gave. Cohort 3 recovered donors had two negative PCRs, clearance, or symptom resolution. There are 20 residues in the CDR3. The ends lost 0 bases at V and 0 bases at J; junction bases unmatched: 13. In germline, CDR1 is LGHDT, CDR2 YNNKEL (reference sequence). Clones were sequenced by immunoSEQ multiplex PCR, and TCRdb holds only the in-frame ones, with some missing. The sample records hundreds of thousands of clones, around nine tenths being singletons. The rearrangement joins TRBV3-1 (or the pseudogene TRBV3-2) to TRBJ2-5, with TRBD2 identical over 10 bases. Source material: PBMCs or T cells enriched from blood (not recorded which). The TCR comes from a woman in her 40s who had recovered from COVID-19. CDR3 residues: CASSQDFSGTSASYQETQYF. CDR3 DNA: TGTGCCAGCAGCCAAGATTTTTCTGGGACTAGCGCTAGCTACCAAGAGACCCAGTACTTC.